The rows below give T cell receptor beta chains drawn from one sample of a study of spatial heterogeneity in lung cancer. TCRdb reanalysed the 5' RACE reads using MiXCR and keeps one entry per CDR3 protein. The profile shows roughly 100,000 distinct CDR3 sequences, roughly 10% of them singletons. The sample was PBMCs, taken at surgery. Receptors were obtained from a male donor with early-stage non-small cell lung cancer. Each CDR3 is given with its conserved first and last residue. The order of the fields is D gene, J gene, clone size, V gene, CDR3 protein, CDR3 DNA. D genes are given only for firm matches. The listing skips clone size in some rows; elsewhere it reads once, few, many or a size class.

d_call: TRBD2
j_call: TRBJ2-3
clone_size: many
v_call: TRBV20-1
cdr3_aa: CSARDRKLAATDTQYF
cdr3_nt: TGCAGTGCTAGAGATCGGAAGCTAGCGGCCACAGATACGCAGTATTTT

d_call: -
j_call: TRBJ2-3
clone_size: -
v_call: TRBV20-1
cdr3_aa: CSASVGATDTQYF
cdr3_nt: TGCAGTGCTAGTGTCGGGGCCACAGATACGCAGTATTTT

d_call: TRBD1
j_call: TRBJ1-1
clone_size: few
v_call: TRBV25-1
cdr3_aa: CVSSGQGGAFF
cdr3_nt: TGTGTCAGCAGCGGACAGGGGGGTGCTTTCTTT

d_call: -
j_call: TRBJ2-7
clone_size: -
v_call: TRBV2
cdr3_aa: CASSSGNYEQYF
cdr3_nt: TGTGCCAGCAGTTCCGGGAACTACGAGCAGTACTTC

d_call: -
j_call: TRBJ1-2
clone_size: -
v_call: TRBV28
cdr3_aa: CASSRTGLYGYTF
cdr3_nt: TGTGCCAGCAGCCGGACGGGGCTATATGGCTACACCTTC

d_call: -
j_call: TRBJ1-1
clone_size: -
v_call: TRBV12-5
cdr3_aa: CASGLYPGFF
cdr3_nt: TGTGCTAGTGGTTTGTACCCCGGGTTCTTT

d_call: TRBD2
j_call: TRBJ2-3
clone_size: few
v_call: TRBV29-1
cdr3_aa: CSVEERAGGTDTQYF
cdr3_nt: TGCAGCGTTGAAGAAAGAGCGGGAGGCACAGATACGCAGTATTTT

d_call: TRBD1
j_call: TRBJ2-3
clone_size: -
v_call: TRBV5-1
cdr3_aa: CSSSATGADTQYF
cdr3_nt: TGCTCCAGCAGCGCGACAGGGGCAGATACGCAGTATTTT

d_call: -
j_call: TRBJ2-7
clone_size: few
v_call: TRBV18
cdr3_aa: CASSLYDRAYEQYF
cdr3_nt: TGTGCCAGCTCACTCTACGACAGAGCCTACGAGCAGTACTTC

d_call: -
j_call: TRBJ2-7
clone_size: many
v_call: TRBV6-1
cdr3_aa: CASTRADSYEQYF
cdr3_nt: TGTGCCAGCACAAGGGCAGACTCCTACGAGCAGTACTTC

d_call: -
j_call: TRBJ2-1
clone_size: -
v_call: TRBV20-1
cdr3_aa: CSARRGDEQFF
cdr3_nt: TGCAGTGCACGGAGGGGGGATGAGCAGTTCTTC

d_call: TRBD1
j_call: TRBJ2-2
clone_size: -
v_call: TRBV28
cdr3_aa: CATNPRDRDSGELFF
cdr3_nt: TGTGCCACCAACCCCCGGGACAGGGATTCCGGGGAGCTGTTTTTT

d_call: TRBD1
j_call: TRBJ1-5
clone_size: many
v_call: TRBV7-2
cdr3_aa: CASSSKTGGQPQHF
cdr3_nt: TGTGCCAGCAGCTCCAAAACAGGGGGGCAGCCCCAGCATTTT

d_call: -
j_call: TRBJ2-5
clone_size: few
v_call: TRBV7-9
cdr3_aa: CASSPMSSETQYF
cdr3_nt: TGTGCCAGCAGCCCTATGAGTTCTGAGACCCAGTACTTC

d_call: -
j_call: TRBJ2-7
clone_size: -
v_call: TRBV5-5
cdr3_aa: CASSFRDPYEQYF
cdr3_nt: TGTGCCAGCAGCTTTCGGGACCCCTACGAGCAGTACTTC

d_call: -
j_call: TRBJ2-2
clone_size: few
v_call: TRBV4-3
cdr3_aa: CASSQDRGAGELFF
cdr3_nt: TGCGCCAGCAGCCAAGATCGAGGGGCCGGGGAGCTGTTTTTT

d_call: -
j_call: TRBJ2-7
clone_size: -
v_call: TRBV30
cdr3_aa: CAWSLGQTYEQYF
cdr3_nt: TGTGCCTGGAGTCTTGGACAGACCTACGAGCAGTACTTC

d_call: -
j_call: TRBJ2-3
clone_size: few
v_call: TRBV6-1
cdr3_aa: CASSSTLEVAQYF
cdr3_nt: TGTGCCAGCAGTTCGACACTAGAGGTGGCGCAGTATTTT

d_call: -
j_call: TRBJ1-5
clone_size: -
v_call: TRBV16
cdr3_aa: CASSQLVRSNQPQHF
cdr3_nt: TGTGCCAGCAGCCAATTGGTGAGAAGCAATCAGCCCCAGCATTTT

d_call: -
j_call: TRBJ2-5
clone_size: -
v_call: TRBV2
cdr3_aa: CASSPYSGQETQYF
cdr3_nt: TGTGCCAGCAGTCCTTATAGCGGACAAGAGACCCAGTACTTC

d_call: TRBD1
j_call: TRBJ1-2
clone_size: few
v_call: TRBV20-1
cdr3_aa: CSASLPTGELYGYTF
cdr3_nt: TGCAGTGCTAGCCTTCCCACAGGGGAGCTTTATGGCTACACCTTC

d_call: TRBD1
j_call: TRBJ1-1
clone_size: many
v_call: TRBV7-8
cdr3_aa: CASSRGQGVTEAFF
cdr3_nt: TGTGCCAGCAGCAGGGGACAGGGGGTCACTGAAGCTTTCTTT

d_call: -
j_call: TRBJ2-1
clone_size: -
v_call: TRBV20-1
cdr3_aa: CSASEGYNEQFF
cdr3_nt: TGCAGTGCCAGCGAAGGGTACAATGAGCAGTTCTTC

d_call: TRBD2
j_call: TRBJ2-1
clone_size: few
v_call: TRBV7-9
cdr3_aa: CASSRREGNEQFF
cdr3_nt: TGTGCCAGCAGCCGACGGGAGGGCAATGAGCAGTTCTTC

d_call: -
j_call: TRBJ2-5
clone_size: -
v_call: TRBV20-1
cdr3_aa: CSARDGGRGQETQYF
cdr3_nt: TGCAGTGCTAGAGATGGGGGCAGAGGACAAGAGACCCAGTACTTC

d_call: TRBD1
j_call: TRBJ1-5
clone_size: many
v_call: TRBV29-1
cdr3_aa: CSAGQGKNQPQHF
cdr3_nt: TGCAGCGCTGGACAGGGTAAGAATCAGCCCCAGCATTTT

d_call: -
j_call: TRBJ2-5
clone_size: few
v_call: TRBV10-3
cdr3_aa: CATTKSGEGEETQYF
cdr3_nt: TGTGCCACCACAAAGTCAGGGGAGGGTGAAGAGACCCAGTACTTC

d_call: -
j_call: TRBJ1-1
clone_size: -
v_call: TRBV12-3/TRBV12-4
cdr3_aa: CASSFTRGTEAFF
cdr3_nt: TGTGCCAGCAGTTTTACCAGGGGCACTGAAGCTTTCTTT

d_call: TRBD1
j_call: TRBJ2-7
clone_size: -
v_call: TRBV15
cdr3_aa: CATSMRQGYEQYF
cdr3_nt: TGTGCCACCAGCATGCGACAGGGCTACGAGCAGTACTTC

d_call: -
j_call: TRBJ2-5
clone_size: few
v_call: TRBV24-1
cdr3_aa: CATSDRETQYF
cdr3_nt: TGTGCCACCAGTGATAGGGAGACCCAGTACTTC

d_call: TRBD1
j_call: TRBJ1-4
clone_size: -
v_call: TRBV7-8
cdr3_aa: CASSLVGTGAEKLFF
cdr3_nt: TGTGCCAGCAGCTTAGTTGGGACAGGGGCTGAAAAACTGTTTTTT

d_call: -
j_call: TRBJ2-2
clone_size: few
v_call: TRBV12-3/TRBV12-4
cdr3_aa: CASKSGTATGELFF
cdr3_nt: TGTGCCAGCAAGTCGGGGACGGCAACCGGGGAGCTGTTTTTT

d_call: -
j_call: TRBJ1-3
clone_size: many
v_call: TRBV4-2
cdr3_aa: CASSQAGSDSGNTIYF
cdr3_nt: TGTGCCAGCAGCCAAGCTGGCAGTGACTCTGGAAACACCATATATTTT

d_call: TRBD1
j_call: TRBJ1-2
clone_size: many
v_call: TRBV12-3/TRBV12-4
cdr3_aa: CASSSLKQGAFGYTF
cdr3_nt: TGTGCCAGCAGTTCCCTCAAACAGGGGGCGTTTGGCTACACCTTC

d_call: -
j_call: TRBJ1-2
clone_size: -
v_call: TRBV5-1
cdr3_aa: CASSLGQTSIYGYTF
cdr3_nt: TGCGCCAGCAGCTTGGGACAGACGTCTATCTATGGCTACACCTTC

d_call: -
j_call: TRBJ1-1
clone_size: few
v_call: TRBV20-1
cdr3_aa: CSAIRGFNTEAFF
cdr3_nt: TGCAGTGCCATCCGCGGATTCAACACTGAAGCTTTCTTT

d_call: TRBD1
j_call: TRBJ1-1
clone_size: many
v_call: TRBV11-2
cdr3_aa: CASSPGTGGTEAFF
cdr3_nt: TGTGCCAGCTCACCCGGGACAGGGGGAACTGAAGCTTTCTTT

d_call: -
j_call: TRBJ2-7
clone_size: -
v_call: TRBV20-1
cdr3_aa: CSARDRGEQYF
cdr3_nt: TGCAGTGCTAGAGATAGGGGCGAGCAGTACTTC

d_call: -
j_call: TRBJ2-7
clone_size: -
v_call: TRBV29-1
cdr3_aa: CSFSPQGRSEQYF
cdr3_nt: TGCAGCTTTTCACCACAGGGCCGGAGCGAGCAGTACTTC

d_call: -
j_call: TRBJ1-2
clone_size: many
v_call: TRBV6-6
cdr3_aa: CASSYWTGDASGYTF
cdr3_nt: TGTGCCAGCAGTTATTGGACGGGCGATGCTTCTGGCTACACCTTC

d_call: TRBD2
j_call: TRBJ2-1
clone_size: -
v_call: TRBV20-1
cdr3_aa: CSALPGGGPHSYNEQFF
cdr3_nt: TGCAGTGCCCTCCCTGGCGGGGGGCCCCACTCCTACAATGAGCAGTTCTTC

d_call: -
j_call: TRBJ1-5
clone_size: many
v_call: TRBV6-2/TRBV6-3
cdr3_aa: CASRGGRQPQHF
cdr3_nt: TGTGCCAGCAGGGGGGGGAGACAGCCCCAGCATTTT

d_call: -
j_call: TRBJ2-4
clone_size: -
v_call: TRBV7-2
cdr3_aa: CASSPRIGRAKNIQYF
cdr3_nt: TGTGCCAGCAGCCCCCGTATAGGTCGAGCCAAAAACATTCAGTACTTC

d_call: -
j_call: TRBJ1-4
clone_size: many
v_call: TRBV6-2/TRBV6-3
cdr3_aa: CASSQRREKLFF
cdr3_nt: TGTGCCAGCAGTCAGAGACGTGAAAAACTGTTTTTT

d_call: -
j_call: TRBJ1-5
clone_size: -
v_call: TRBV19
cdr3_aa: CASSMVRDNQPQHF
cdr3_nt: TGTGCCAGTAGTATGGTCAGGGACAATCAGCCCCAGCATTTT

d_call: -
j_call: TRBJ1-2
clone_size: many
v_call: TRBV4-2
cdr3_aa: CASSQDLSANYGYTF
cdr3_nt: TGTGCCAGCAGCCAAGATCTTTCGGCCAACTATGGCTACACCTTC

d_call: -
j_call: TRBJ2-3
clone_size: many
v_call: TRBV2
cdr3_aa: CASSVQGPDTQYF
cdr3_nt: TGTGCCAGCAGTGTGCAGGGTCCAGATACGCAGTATTTT

d_call: -
j_call: TRBJ2-3
clone_size: many
v_call: TRBV18
cdr3_aa: CASSWGAGHTDTQYF
cdr3_nt: TGTGCCAGCTCCTGGGGGGCAGGGCACACAGATACGCAGTATTTT

d_call: TRBD1
j_call: TRBJ2-7
clone_size: -
v_call: TRBV6-2/TRBV6-3
cdr3_aa: CASSYARDRDYEQYF
cdr3_nt: TGTGCCAGCAGTTACGCAAGGGACAGGGACTACGAGCAGTACTTC

d_call: -
j_call: TRBJ2-3
clone_size: few
v_call: TRBV20-1
cdr3_aa: CSARDPADTQYF
cdr3_nt: TGCAGTGCTAGAGATCCAGCAGATACGCAGTATTTT

d_call: -
j_call: TRBJ1-5
clone_size: few
v_call: TRBV2
cdr3_aa: CASSETGSNQPQHF
cdr3_nt: TGTGCCAGCAGTGAGACAGGAAGCAATCAGCCCCAGCATTTT

d_call: -
j_call: TRBJ2-5
clone_size: many
v_call: TRBV4-3
cdr3_aa: CASSQEGETQYF
cdr3_nt: TGCGCCAGCAGCCAAGAGGGGGAGACCCAGTACTTC